This paragraph covers one T cell receptor (beta chain) sequence. The target antigen is unknown. The data stem from a study of T cell clones after liver transplantation. At the level of the study: TCRbeta sequencing after a pre-transplant mixed lymphocyte reaction identified graft-donor-reactive clones, later tracked in post-transplant blood. Graft-donor-reactive sequences were compared with third-party-reactive TCRbeta sequences from pre-transplant mixed lymphocyte reactions.

Unstimulated PBMCs were sorted into CD3+CD4+ and CD3+CD8+ populations. Assay used: immunoSEQ multiplex PCR; TCRdb lists only in-frame clones, some missing. Of tens of thousands of clones listed, about 64% are singletons. Overall study results and limits: Compared with third party-reactive sequences, donor-reactive ones declined more, independent of withdrawal success.

Trimming took off 4 bases at V and 2 bases at J, with 13 bases between the two ends. CDR1 and CDR2 from the germline V gene are SEHNR and FQNEAQ (reference sequence). The CDR3 contains 15 residues. The material was CD4+ T cells from blood, obtained before liver transplant. The TCR was taken from a human donor who received a liver transplant. The rearrangement joins TRBV7-9 to TRBJ2-3; a possible D gene is TRBD2 (6 bases). This CDR3 is CASSWGGATTDTQYF. CDR3 DNA: TGTGCCAGCAGCTGGGGCGGGGCAACCACAGATACGCAGTATTTT.